The 23 T cell receptor beta chains below come from one sample, sequenced in a study of blood T cell repertoires in COVID-19. Some clones are missing from TCRdb's copy, which holds only in-frame ones; the method was immunoSEQ multiplex PCR. The sample lists 390,000 or so clones; around 87% were seen once. The specimen sequenced was peripheral blood. The receptors were sampled from a woman younger than 45 with COVID-19, enrolled during active disease.

This clone was observed once. The chain is built from TRBV4-2 and TRBJ1-1; unclear D gene. Germline loops: CDR1 LGHNA, CDR2 YNFKEQ. V dropped 6 bases and J dropped 0 bases, with 8 bases sitting between them. The CDR3 is 13 amino acids. The CDR3 bases are TGTGCCAGCAGATACAGCCTGAACACTGAAGCTTTCTTT. Residues: CASRYSLNTEAFF.

The rearrangement uses TRBV11-2 and TRBJ2-5; 8 positions match TRBD2. Per germline, CDR1 SGHAT and CDR2 FQNNGV. This CDR3 spans 16 amino acids. The J segment lost 5 bases and the V segment lost 0 bases, leaving 8 bases of the junction unmatched. The DNA of the CDR3 is TGTGCCAGCAGCTTAGATGGCGGGAGGTTTGGTGAGACCCAGTACTTC. It codes for CASSLDGGRFGETQYF. Combining the CDR3 with reference TRBV11-2 and TRBJ2-5 gives the whole variable domain EAGVAQSPRYKIIEKRQSVAFWCNPISGHATLYWYQQILGQGPKLLIQFQNNGVVDDSQLPKDRFSAERLKGVDSTLKIQPAKLEDSAVYLCASSLDGGRFGETQYFGPGTRLLVL.

V is TRBV4-3 and J is TRBJ2-1; TRBD2 matches at 9 bases. V shed 4 bases, J shed 7 bases, and the junction held 5 bases outside the gene matches. The CDR3 has 14 amino acids. Germline assignment: CDR1 LGHNA and CDR2 YSLEER. The CDR3 region has the DNA TGCGCCAGCAGCCCATCGGCGGGGGGGAATGAGCAGTTCTTC. Amino acid sequence: CASSPSAGGNEQFF.

The V call is TRBV6-1, the J call TRBJ1-5; possibly TRBD1 for D (5 bases). CDR1 is MNHNS, CDR2 SASEGT, per germline. V was trimmed by 6 bases and J by 5 bases, leaving 17 bases between them. The CDR3 totals 15 residues. Here the CDR3 DNA reads TGTGCCAGCAGCCAGGACATCTCAGCACATCAGCCCCAGCATTTT. Residues: CASSQDISAHQPQHF.

The V gene is TRBV28, the J gene TRBJ1-2; 11 bases align to TRBD1. Germline V lookup: CDR1 MDHEN, CDR2 SYDVKM. This CDR3 has 14 residues. V trimming: 4 bases; J trimming: 8 bases; junction bases outside the gene matches: 6. CDR3 bases: TGTGCCAGCAGTTCGGGACAGGGGGGAGGCGGCTACACCTTC. Translation: CASSSGQGGGGYTF.

The genes are TRBV28 and TRBJ1-2; TRBD1 is a possible D gene (6 bases). The germline V and J ends were trimmed by 3 bases and 5 bases, with 10 bases remaining between them. The CDR3 consists of 13 residues. CDR1 is MDHEN, CDR2 SYDVKM, per germline. The CDR3 coding sequence is TGTGCCAGCAGTTTGGATCAGGGGTATGGCTACACCTTC. It yields the protein CASSLDQGYGYTF.

The chain uses TRBV7-8 and TRBJ2-2, with 8 bases matching TRBD2. After removal of 5 bases from V and 6 bases from J, the junction contained 2 bases not matched to a gene. The CDR3 runs to 13 residues. Germline CDR1 SGHVS, CDR2 FQNEAQ. The DNA of the CDR3 is TGTGCCAGCAGCCCGGGAGGGGCCGGGGAGCTGTTTTTT. It yields the protein CASSPGGAGELFF.

A note on this clone: A junction end diverges from the germline sequence, so it may reflect a read error. The chain recombines TRBV30 with TRBJ2-7; 9 bases are a match to TRBD1. CDR3 length: 14 residues. Germline CDR1 GTSNPN, CDR2 SVGIG (reference sequence). The CDR3 spells CAWSKGQGLYEQCF. The DNA for the CDR3 is TGTGCCTGGAGTAAGGGACAGGGCCTCTACGAGCAGTGCTTC.

This chain uses TRBV19 with TRBJ1-6; tentatively, D is TRBD1 (5 bases). Germline V gene lookup returns CDR1 LNHDA and CDR2 SQIVND (reference sequence). The V end lost 10 bases, the J end lost 1 base, and 20 bases lay between the germline ends. This CDR3 is 17 amino acids long. This CDR3 is CAIWGRDRTSYNSPLHF. The CDR3 region has the DNA TGTGCCATATGGGGGAGGGACCGCACGTCCTATAATTCACCCCTCCACTTT.

V gene TRBV5-1 combines with J gene TRBJ2-7, with TRBD2 matching over 14 bases. CDR1 and CDR2 from the germline V gene are SGHRS and YFSETQ. V shed 4 bases and J 4 bases; nucleotides not matched to a gene: 4. This CDR3 has 15 residues. CDR3: CASSTGTSGSYEQYF. The DNA of the CDR3 is TGCGCCAGCAGCACCGGGACTAGCGGGAGTTACGAGCAGTACTTC.

CDR3 DNA: TGCGCCAGCAGCCAAGATATAGCGGGAGCTTCCTACGAGCAGTACTTC. This sequence encodes CASSQDIAGASYEQYF. This chain uses TRBV4-1 with TRBJ2-7, with 9 bases matching TRBD2. J lost 1 base, V lost 0 bases, and 4 bases had no gene match. Germline CDR1 MGHRA, CDR2 YSYEKL. The CDR3 covers 16 residues.

J is TRBJ2-1 and V is TRBV10-3, with D possibly matching TRBD2 (6 bases). The CDR3 totals 14 residues. CDR1 is ENHRY and CDR2 is SYGVKD in the germline V gene. Trimming took off 3 bases at V and 10 bases at J, with 16 bases between the two ends. The CDR3 region has the DNA TGTGCCATCAGTGAATGGAGGGAGGCTGACGAGCAGTTCTTC. Its protein product is CAISEWREADEQFF.

This sequence joins TRBV27 and TRBJ1-2; D perhaps matches TRBD1 (5 bases). The V end was cut by 5 bases, the J end by 2 bases, with 12 bases between. CDR1 and CDR2 from the germline V gene are MNHEY and SMNVEV (reference sequence). The CDR3 has 14 residues. The CDR3 DNA reads TGTGCCAGCAGTCCCTGGACAACCAACTATGGCTACACCTTC. Translating it yields CASSPWTTNYGYTF.

J is TRBJ1-1 and V is TRBV6-2 or TRBV6-3, with TRBD1 matching over 7 bases. The CDR3 is 14 residues long. The germline CDR1 and CDR2 sequences are MNHEY and SVGEGT. With V trimmed by 6 bases and J by 5 bases, 9 bases remained unmatched. Here the CDR3 reads CASSPGGERTEAFF. CDR3 bases: TGTGCCAGCAGCCCAGGGGGGGAGAGAACTGAAGCTTTCTTT.

The V and J genes are TRBV23-1 and TRBJ1-4; the match to TRBD1 covers 7 bases. TRBV23-1 is assigned to the ORF class and has an uncertain function. CDR3 length equals 17 residues. V lost 0 bases to trimming and J lost 8 bases; unmatched junction nucleotides: 12. The CDR3 bases are TGCGCCAGCAGTCAATCGACAGGGAACCCAGTAGGGGAAAAACTGTTTTTT. Residues: CASSQSTGNPVGEKLFF.

The sample holds a few counts of this clone. The chain couples TRBV2 to TRBJ1-5; 8 bases are shared with TRBD1. The CDR3 totals 14 residues. Trimming cost V 3 bases and J 2 bases; bases outside gene matches: 0. Germline-derived CDR1 and CDR2 are SNHLY and FYNNEI. CDR3 sequence (DNA): TGTGCCAGCAGTGAGGACAGGGGCAATCAGCCCCAGCATTTT. Translated, it gives CASSEDRGNQPQHF.

This chain links TRBV10-2 with TRBJ1-6; 7 nucleotides line up with TRBD1. With 3 bases clipped from V and 8 bases from J, the junction kept 7 bases outside the gene matches. The length of the CDR3 is 15 residues. The germline V gene encodes CDR1 WSHSY and CDR2 SAAADI. DNA of the CDR3: TGCGCCAGCAGTGATAGACAGGGTGGGCATTCACCCCTCCACTTT. Its protein product is CASSDRQGGHSPLHF.

This chain links TRBV19 with TRBJ2-7; a weak D match, TRBD1 (5 bases). The CDR3 contains 15 residues. Germline CDR1 is LNHDA and CDR2 is SQIVND (reference sequence). The V and J ends lost 3 bases and 2 bases respectively, with 14 bases between them. CDR3 amino acids: CASSIQGIGPYEQYF. The CDR3 DNA sequence: TGTGCCAGTAGTATCCAGGGAATCGGGCCCTACGAGCAGTACTTC.

V usage is TRBV9 and J usage is TRBJ2-3; D gene unclear. The CDR3 is 15 amino acids. The ends were cut back, 4 bases at V and 3 bases at J, with 15 bases in the middle. Germline CDR1 and CDR2: SGDLS and YYNGEE. CDR3 amino acids: CASSPEAPGTDTQYF. The DNA for the CDR3 is TGTGCCAGCAGCCCCGAGGCCCCTGGGACAGATACGCAGTATTTT. The whole variable domain, filled in from reference TRBV9 and TRBJ2-3, reads DSGVTQTPKHLITATGQRVTLRCSPRSGDLSVYWYQQSLDQGLQFLIQYYNGEERAKGNILERFSAQQFPDLHSELNLSSLELGDSALYFCASSPEAPGTDTQYFGPGTRLTVL.

This chain links TRBV15 with TRBJ1-1, with D hard to call. Looked up from germline, CDR1 is LNHNV and CDR2 is YYDKDF (reference sequence). This CDR3 region has 13 residues. V was clipped by 4 bases and J by 6 bases, with 12 bases between them. This CDR3 reads CATSIISGAEAFF. The CDR3 DNA sequence: TGTGCCACCAGCATTATATCGGGAGCTGAAGCTTTCTTT.

This chain joins TRBV7-3 and TRBJ2-3; 7 positions match TRBD2. The CDR3 contains 14 residues. V gave up 3 bases and J gave up 6 bases; unmatched junction bases: 6. In germline, CDR1 is SGHTA, CDR2 FQGTGA. CDR3 nucleotides: TGTGCCAGCAGCTTGGGACTACCTACGGATACGCAGTATTTT. Its protein is CASSLGLPTDTQYF.

The V and J genes are TRBV6-5 and TRBJ2-5; D ambiguous. The CDR3 totals 13 residues. The germline gives CDR1 MNHEY, CDR2 SVGAGI. Trimming shortened V by 2 bases and J by 1 base, and 5 bases separated the two germline ends. CDR3 protein: CASSYGPQETQYF. The CDR3 nucleotides read TGTGCCAGCAGTTACGGCCCCCAAGAGACCCAGTACTTC.

The chain uses TRBV27 and TRBJ1-4; D may be TRBD1 (6 bases). Germline-derived CDR1 and CDR2 are MNHEY and SMNVEV (reference sequence). V was shortened by 5 bases and J by 4 bases, with 23 bases between the two germline ends. The length of the CDR3 is 18 residues. This CDR3 reads CASSPHRAAPAHNEKLFF. CDR3 coding DNA: TGTGCCAGCAGTCCCCACAGGGCCGCACCGGCCCATAATGAAAAACTGTTTTTT.